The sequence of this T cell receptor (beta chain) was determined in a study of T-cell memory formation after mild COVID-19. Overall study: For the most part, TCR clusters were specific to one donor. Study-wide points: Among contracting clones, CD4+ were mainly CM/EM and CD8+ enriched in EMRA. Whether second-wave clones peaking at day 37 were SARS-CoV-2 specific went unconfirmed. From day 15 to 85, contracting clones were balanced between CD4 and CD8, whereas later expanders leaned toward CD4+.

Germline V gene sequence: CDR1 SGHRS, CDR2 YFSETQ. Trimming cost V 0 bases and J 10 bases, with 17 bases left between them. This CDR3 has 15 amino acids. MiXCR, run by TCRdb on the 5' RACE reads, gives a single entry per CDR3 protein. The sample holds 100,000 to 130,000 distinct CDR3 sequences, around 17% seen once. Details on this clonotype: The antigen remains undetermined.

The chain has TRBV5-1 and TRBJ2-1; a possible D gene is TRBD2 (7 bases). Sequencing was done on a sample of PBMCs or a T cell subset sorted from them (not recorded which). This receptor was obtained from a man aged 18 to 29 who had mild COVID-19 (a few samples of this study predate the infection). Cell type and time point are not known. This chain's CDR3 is CASSLEPAGAGEQFF. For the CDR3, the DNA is TGCGCCAGCAGCTTGGAACCCGCGGGGGCGGGCGAGCAGTTCTTC.